A single sample is the source of the 17 T cell receptor beta chains below, sequenced in a study of OX40 agonist ivuxolimab in advanced cancers. Data came from immunoSEQ multiplex PCR; TCRdb stores just in-frame clones and leaves some out. The sample comprises 95,000 to 150,000 clones, about 94% of which are singletons, and approximately 0.15% rests with the top ten. The sequences come from CD4+ or CD8+ T cells sorted from blood, collected in a trial of the OX40 agonist ivuxolimab. The receptor set was obtained from an adult with an advanced solid tumor such as melanoma, head and neck, liver or kidney cancer.

The V and J genes are TRBV7-9 and TRBJ2-2; no definite D call. The germline gives CDR1 SEHNR, CDR2 FQNEAQ (reference sequence). CDR3 length equals 14 residues. Trimming took off 5 bases at V and 5 bases at J, with 12 bases between the two ends. The CDR3 region is CASSRDTKTGELFF. The CDR3 coding sequence is TGTGCCAGCAGCCGCGACACCAAGACCGGGGAGCTGTTTTTT. Filled out from reference TRBV7-9 and TRBJ2-2, the complete variable domain reads DTGVSQNPRHKITKRGQNVTFRCDPISEHNRLYWYRQTLGQGPEFLTYFQNEAQLEKSRLLSDRFSAERPKGSFSTLEIQRTEQGDSAMYLCASSRDTKTGELFFGEGSRLTVL.

The chain has TRBV19 and TRBJ2-1; 12 bases match TRBD2. V trimming: 4 bases; J trimming: 12 bases; junction bases outside the gene matches: 10. CDR1 is LNHDA, CDR2 SQIVND, per germline (reference sequence). The CDR3 extends over 15 amino acids. CDR3 sequence reads: CASSTRLAGELGQFF. The CDR3 coding sequence is TGTGCCAGTAGTACCCGACTAGCGGGAGAGCTGGGGCAGTTCTTC. Full variable domain (rest looked up from reference TRBV19 and TRBJ2-1): DGGITQSPKYLFRKEGQNVTLSCEQNLNHDAMYWYRQDPGQGLRLIYYSQIVNDFQKGDIAEGYSVSREKKESFPLTVTSAQKNPTAFYLCASSTRLAGELGQFFGPGTRLTVL.

The chain recombines TRBV19 with TRBJ1-3, with D uncertain. CDR3 size: 16 residues. V was pared by 4 bases and J by 0 bases, with 13 bases between. CDR1 and CDR2 from the germline V gene are LNHDA and SQIVND (reference sequence). As DNA, the CDR3 is TGTGCCAGTAGTACCGGAAGTCGCTTCTCTGGAAACACCATATATTTT. Encoded protein: CASSTGSRFSGNTIYF.

This clone was seen a few times. The chain carries TRBV18 and TRBJ1-5; tentative D call: TRBD1 (6 bases). The V gene lost 4 bases and the J gene lost 5 bases, with 9 bases spanning the gap. The CDR3 sequence is 13 residues long. Looked up from germline, CDR1 is KGHSH and CDR2 is LQKENI. The CDR3 nucleotides read TGTGCCAGCTCACGGGCAGGGGATCAGCCCCAGCATTTT. This encodes CASSRAGDQPQHF.

This chain joins TRBV11-2 and TRBJ1-3; 7 bases agree with TRBD1. The germline CDR1 and CDR2 sequences are SGHAT and FQNNGV. CDR3 length equals 16 residues. Unmatched junction bases numbered 8, after V lost 6 bases and J lost 0 bases. CDR3 sequence (DNA): TGTGCCAGCAGATCAACAGGGGTCCACTCTGGAAACACCATATATTTT. Its protein is CASRSTGVHSGNTIYF.

The gene calls are TRBV18 and TRBJ2-5, with 10 bases aligning to TRBD2. CDR3 size: 15 residues. V gave up 4 bases and J gave up 5 bases; unmatched junction bases: 7. The germline V gene encodes CDR1 KGHSH and CDR2 LQKENI. DNA for the CDR3: TGTGCCAGCTCACGACTAGCGGGCCCCCTTGAGACCCAGTACTTC. Its protein is CASSRLAGPLETQYF.

The chain uses TRBV15 and TRBJ2-1, with TRBD1 matching over 7 bases. Germline V CDR1 and CDR2: LNHNV, YYDKDF (reference sequence). The ends lost 4 bases at V and 4 bases at J; junction bases unmatched: 16. This CDR3 has 18 amino acids. The DNA of the CDR3 is TGTGCCACCAGCAAATCTGGAACGACAGGGAATCGTTACAATGAGCAGTTCTTC. This translates into CATSKSGTTGNRYNEQFF. The full variable domain, rest sourced from reference TRBV15 and TRBJ2-1, is DAMVIQNPRYQVTQFGKPVTLSCSQTLNHNVMYWYQQKSSQAPKLLFHYYDKDFNNEADTPDNFQSRRPNTSFCFLDIRSPGLGDTAMYLCATSKSGTTGNRYNEQFFGPGTRLTVL.

CDR3 in DNA: TGTGCCAGCAGCCATGGTCCGGGACAAGGATATGGCTACACCTTC. It specifies CASSHGPGQGYGYTF. The chain links TRBV7-2 to TRBJ1-2, with a possible D match to TRBD1 (6 bases). The germline V and J ends were trimmed by 5 bases and 5 bases, with 18 bases remaining between them. This CDR3 has 15 residues. Germline-derived CDR1 and CDR2 are SGHTA and FQGNSA.

The chain employs TRBV5-1 and TRBJ1-3; 9 nucleotides match TRBD1. Germline V gives CDR1 SGHRS, CDR2 YFSETQ. The CDR3 runs to 20 residues. V dropped 4 bases and J dropped 1; count of bases not matched to a gene: 18. The CDR3 reads CASSHTFRTGEGRSGNTIYF. CDR3 sequence (DNA): TGCGCCAGCAGCCATACCTTCCGGACAGGGGAGGGCCGATCTGGAAACACCATATATTTT.

This clone has a handful of counts. The chain has TRBV10-3 and TRBJ1-6; D is uncertain. V was cut by 5 bases and J by 6 bases, with 8 bases left in between. This CDR3 is built from 13 residues. Germline CDR1 reads ENHRY; CDR2 reads SYGVKD. CDR3 residues: CAISLRSNSPLHF. In nucleotides, the CDR3 is TGTGCCATCAGTTTGCGGTCTAATTCACCCCTCCACTTT.

V gene TRBV7-9 combines with J gene TRBJ2-1; 11 positions match TRBD2. Germline trimming cut 4 bases from V and 1 base from J; bases unmatched to any gene: 0. Germline CDR1 reads SEHNR; CDR2 reads FQNEAQ (reference sequence). This CDR3 comprises 15 residues. The CDR3 DNA is TGTGCCAGCAGCTCTAGCGGGAGGTCCTACAATGAGCAGTTCTTC. Encoded protein: CASSSSGRSYNEQFF. Variable domain in full (rest from reference TRBV7-9 and TRBJ2-1): DTGVSQNPRHKITKRGQNVTFRCDPISEHNRLYWYRQTLGQGPEFLTYFQNEAQLEKSRLLSDRFSAERPKGSFSTLEIQRTEQGDSAMYLCASSSSGRSYNEQFFGPGTRLTVL.

The rearrangement uses TRBV6-5 and TRBJ2-7, with D perhaps TRBD1 (6 bases). This CDR3 is 14 amino acids long. Germline V gives CDR1 MNHEY, CDR2 SVGAGI. Trimming took off 6 bases at V and 4 bases at J, with 16 bases between the two ends. CDR3 sequence reads: CASRRGQGWYEQYF. CDR3 coding DNA: TGTGCCAGCAGGAGGGGACAAGGCTGGTACGAGCAGTACTTC.

The CDR3 nucleotides are TGCAGTGCTACAAGCGGCTACGAGCAGTACTTC. This codes for CSATSGYEQYF. The gene calls are TRBV20-1 and TRBJ2-7, with D perhaps matching TRBD2 (5 bases). CDR1 and CDR2 from the germline V gene are DFQATT and SNEGSKA (reference sequence). The CDR3 is 11 amino acids. The V end was cut by 4 bases, the J end by 3 bases, with 7 bases between.

As to this clone: At the DNA level, this CDR3 is encoded by other sequences in the same sample as well. This chain joins TRBV7-2 and TRBJ1-4, with D possibly matching TRBD1 (5 bases). Germline V gene lookup returns CDR1 SGHTA and CDR2 FQGNSA. This CDR3 contains 15 residues. V was trimmed by 6 bases and J by 2 bases, leaving 13 bases between them. The CDR3 sequence is CASRRRGVTNEKLFF. DNA for the CDR3: TGTGCCAGCAGGAGACGGGGGGTCACTAATGAAAAACTGTTTTTT.

The V gene is TRBV6-5, the J gene TRBJ2-1; no reliable D call. The V end was cut by 5 bases, the J end by 4 bases, with 12 bases between. Germline CDR1 reads MNHEY; CDR2 reads SVGAGI. This CDR3 comprises 14 residues. The CDR3 loop is CASSKGRVYNEQFF. The CDR3, as DNA: TGTGCCAGCAGTAAGGGTAGGGTTTACAATGAGCAGTTCTTC.

This clone has just one count. The chain couples TRBV28 to TRBJ2-5; TRBD1 is a possible D gene (5 bases). V was trimmed by 3 bases and J by 5 bases, leaving 16 bases between them. Germline CDR1 MDHEN, CDR2 SYDVKM. CDR3 length: 15 residues. CDR3 DNA sequence: TGTGCCAGCAGTTTGGGCAGTCACAGGCGCGAGACCCAGTACTTC. This translates into CASSLGSHRRETQYF.

The rearrangement uses TRBV10-2 and TRBJ1-2, with a possible D match to TRBD1 (5 bases). V lost 0 bases to trimming and J lost 0 bases, with 5 bases between them. CDR1 WSHSY and CDR2 SAAADI come from the germline V gene. There are 14 residues in the CDR3. The CDR3 region is CASSESTANYGYTF. Here the CDR3 DNA reads TGCGCCAGCAGTGAGTCGACAGCTAACTATGGCTACACCTTC.